This passage covers 27 T cell receptor beta chains from one sample sequenced in a study of beta chain features in type 1 diabetes. The entirety of the isolated RNA underwent reverse transcription, so expressed TCRB transcripts were sequenced. TCRdb's table, derived via immunoSEQ multiplex PCR, lists solely in-frame clones and lacks some. The repertoire holds about 900,000 clones, 15% to 20% seen once, with 0.02% to 0.03% in the top ten. Specimen: naive CD4+ T cells from blood. The receptors stem from a woman between 18 and 29 years old in good health.

This clone was counted between two and nine times. The rearrangement uses TRBV10-3 and TRBJ1-4, with TRBD1 matching 7 bases. V shed 7 bases and J 3 bases; nucleotides not matched to a gene: 2. The CDR3 contains 13 residues. CDR1 is ENHRY, CDR2 SYGVKD, per germline. CDR3: CAIKGQSNEKLFF. CDR3 DNA sequence: TGTGCCATCAAGGGACAGTCTAATGAAAAACTGTTTTTT.

CDR3 DNA sequence: TGTGCCATCAGAGGACAGGATGAGCAGTTCTTC. Protein product: CAIRGQDEQFF. The gene calls are TRBV10-3 and TRBJ2-1; 7 bases line up with TRBD1. There are 11 residues in the CDR3. With 6 bases clipped from V and 8 bases from J, the junction kept 1 base outside the gene matches. The germline CDR1 and CDR2 sequences are ENHRY and SYGVKD.

CDR3 nucleotide sequence: TGTGCCAGCAGCGGCCAACCGGTCCTGGGGCGTGAAAAACTGTTTTTT. This translates into CASSGQPVLGREKLFF. This chain joins TRBV7-8 and TRBJ1-4; tentative D call: TRBD1 (5 bases). The CDR3 runs to 16 residues. In germline, CDR1 is SGHVS, CDR2 FQNEAQ. Trimming took 5 bases from V and 7 from J, leaving 20 bases between them. Drawing the rest from reference TRBV7-8 and TRBJ1-4, the complete variable domain is GAGVSQSPRYKVAKRGQDVALRCDPISGHVSLFWYQQALGQGPEFLTYFQNEAQLDKSGLPSDRFFAERPEGSVSTLKIQRTQQEDSAVYLCASSGQPVLGREKLFFGSGTQLSVL.

V usage is TRBV7-2 and J usage is TRBJ2-5; D not certain. The CDR3 sequence is 12 residues long. Germline V gene sequence: CDR1 SGHTA, CDR2 FQGNSA. Trimming pared 5 bases from V and 0 bases from J, leaving 4 bases between. The CDR3 loop is CASSQNQETQYF. The CDR3 nucleotides are TGTGCCAGCAGCCAAAACCAAGAGACCCAGTACTTC.

J is TRBJ2-7 and V is TRBV28; 12 positions match TRBD2. Germline CDR1 and CDR2: MDHEN and SYDVKM. V dropped 5 bases and J dropped 3; count of bases not matched to a gene: 11. The CDR3 covers 17 residues. CDR3 sequence (DNA): TGTGCCAGCAGTCCTCGTATCGGACTAGCGGGAAACTACGAGCAGTACTTC. Translated, it gives CASSPRIGLAGNYEQYF.

The V and J genes are TRBV27 and TRBJ2-5; a possible D gene is TRBD2 (6 bases). CDR3 length: 15 residues. V gave up 4 bases and J gave up 2 bases, with 14 bases separating them. CDR1 MNHEY and CDR2 SMNVEV come from the germline V gene (reference sequence). The CDR3: CASSSHRDSQETQYF. CDR3 DNA sequence: TGTGCCAGCAGTTCTCACCGGGACTCACAAGAGACCCAGTACTTC.

The rearrangement uses TRBV4-2 and TRBJ2-1; TRBD2 aligns across 9 bases. The length of the CDR3 is 17 residues. V lost 2 bases to trimming and J lost 4 bases; unmatched junction nucleotides: 9. Germline loops: CDR1 LGHNA, CDR2 YNFKEQ. In DNA, the CDR3 is TGTGCCAGCAGCCAAAGTATCGTGACTAGCGGATACAATGAGCAGTTCTTC. Its translation: CASSQSIVTSGYNEQFF.

Concerning this clone itself: The junction does not match germline at one end; this may be a read error. The rearrangement uses TRBV7-9 and TRBJ2-1; the D call may be TRBD1 or TRBD2 (5 bases each). The CDR3 has 13 amino acids. Germline CDR1 and CDR2: SEHNR and FQNEAQ (reference sequence). The CDR3 region has the DNA TGTGCCAGCAACCACCGAGGGGACGCGTTATCAATCTTC. Amino acid sequence: CASNHRGDALSIF.

The CDR3 DNA sequence: TGCGCCAGCAGCCAAGACGGGGCTAGGCAGTACTTC. It codes for CASSQDGARQYF. The V gene is TRBV4-3, the J gene TRBJ2-7; D possibly matches TRBD1 or TRBD2 (5 bases each). This CDR3 has 12 amino acids. V gave up 0 bases and J gave up 9 bases, with 9 bases separating them. Germline CDR1 is LGHNA and CDR2 is YSLEER.

The chain links TRBV6-4 to TRBJ2-5; TRBD2 is a possible D gene (5 bases). CDR3 length: 16 residues. CDR1 is MRHNA, CDR2 SNTAGT, per germline. V was cut by 10 bases and J by 3 bases, with 24 bases left in between. In DNA form, the CDR3 reads TGTGCCATCCCTCCTGCCTACGGACTGAGAAAAGAGACCCAGTACTTC. It translates to CAIPPAYGLRKETQYF.

The chain links TRBV4-2 to TRBJ2-1, with TRBD2 matching 12 bases. The trim removed 3 bases at V and 9 bases at J, leaving 6 bases unmatched. CDR1 LGHNA and CDR2 YNFKEQ come from the germline V gene. This CDR3 comprises 15 residues. For the CDR3, the DNA is TGTGCCAGCAGCCACCCTAGCGGGAGGGCCACTGAGCAGTTCTTC. Protein: CASSHPSGRATEQFF.

The chain links TRBV7-2 to TRBJ2-7; 11 nucleotides align to TRBD1. V lost 5 bases to trimming and J lost 9 bases; unmatched junction nucleotides: 12. This CDR3 region has 15 residues. Germline V gives CDR1 SGHTA, CDR2 FQGNSA. CDR3 coding DNA: TGTGCCAGCAGCCCATCCTTGGGACAGGGGGTGAGGCAGTACTTC. Encoded protein: CASSPSLGQGVRQYF. The variable domain in full, with the rest retrieved from reference TRBV7-2 and TRBJ2-7, is GAGVSQSPSNKVTEKGKDVELRCDPISGHTALYWYRQSLGQGLEFLIYFQGNSAPDKSGLPSDRFSAERTGGSVSTLTIQRTQQEDSAVYLCASSPSLGQGVRQYFGPGTRLTVT.

This clone occurred a few times. The rearrangement uses TRBV29-1 and TRBJ2-3; 9 bases map to TRBD1. Germline CDR1 and CDR2: SQVTM and ANQGSEA. The CDR3 extends over 15 amino acids. The DNA of the CDR3 is TGCACCCCACGGGGCTGGACAGGGGCCACAGATACGCAGTATTTT. It encodes CTPRGWTGATDTQYF.

CDR3 in DNA: TGTGCCACCCAAGGGAGCGCGTCGACTTTAGCCAAAAACATTCAGTACTTC. This codes for CATQGSASTLAKNIQYF. V gene TRBV2 combines with J gene TRBJ2-4, with D maybe TRBD2 (5 bases). This CDR3 is 17 amino acids long. V lost 10 bases and J lost 0, with 22 bases in between. Germline assignment: CDR1 SNHLY and CDR2 FYNNEI. The full variable domain, with the rest looked up from reference TRBV2 and TRBJ2-4, is EPEVTQTPSHQVTQMGQEVILRCVPISNHLYFYWYRQILGQKVEFLVSFYNNEISEKSEIFDDQFSVERPDGSNFTLKIRSTKLEDSAMYFCATQGSASTLAKNIQYFGAGTRLSVL.

This clone has only a few counts. The V and J genes are TRBV13 and TRBJ2-3; TRBD2 matches 9 bases. Germline trimming cut 2 bases from V and 1 base from J; bases unmatched to any gene: 10. There are 18 residues in the CDR3. In germline, CDR1 is PRHDT, CDR2 FYEKMQ (reference sequence). The CDR3 is CASSLQGLALGRTDTQYF. The CDR3 nucleotides read TGTGCCAGCAGCTTACAAGGACTAGCGTTGGGTCGCACAGATACGCAGTATTTT.

This clone occurred a few times. Other DNA sequences in this sample translate to the same CDR3. This chain joins TRBV28 and TRBJ1-2; D is undetermined. The CDR3 runs to 12 residues. Germline V gene lookup returns CDR1 MDHEN and CDR2 SYDVKM. V was shortened by 2 bases and J by 5 bases, with 6 bases between the two germline ends. This chain's CDR3 is CASSLERYGYTF. The CDR3 DNA follows: TGTGCCAGCAGTTTAGAGAGATATGGCTACACCTTC.

The CDR3 loop reads CASRGLAGAHYEQYF. In DNA form, the CDR3 reads TGTGCCAGCAGAGGACTAGCGGGAGCCCACTACGAGCAGTACTTC. The gene calls are TRBV6-6 and TRBJ2-7; 13 bases map to TRBD2. The CDR3 has 15 residues. The germline V gene encodes CDR1 MNHNY and CDR2 SVGAGI (reference sequence). Trimming cost V 6 bases and J 3 bases; bases outside gene matches: 5.

In its sample, this clone was seen a few times. This chain uses TRBV9 with TRBJ2-2; TRBD1 matches 8 bases. Trimming took 3 bases from V and 1 from J; bases not matched to a gene: 2. The CDR3 loop spans 15 amino acids. The germline CDR1 and CDR2 sequences are SGDLS and YYNGEE. The CDR3 DNA is TGTGCCAGCAGCGCCGGGACAGGGAACACCGGGGAGCTGTTTTTT. This encodes CASSAGTGNTGELFF.

V usage is TRBV4-2 and J usage is TRBJ2-2; D uncertain. Germline V gives CDR1 LGHNA, CDR2 YNFKEQ. V was shortened by 5 bases and J by 2 bases, with 12 bases between the two germline ends. This CDR3 is 15 amino acids long. The CDR3 is CASSRPITNTGELFF. CDR3 DNA sequence: TGTGCCAGCAGCAGACCAATTACTAACACCGGGGAGCTGTTTTTT.

The rearrangement links TRBV27 to TRBJ1-4, with 9 bases matching TRBD1. The V and J ends lost 6 bases and 7 bases, in that order; junction bases with no gene match: 12. This CDR3 has 16 residues. In germline, CDR1 is MNHEY, CDR2 SMNVEV (reference sequence). The CDR3 loop is CASSLIPGQGIEKLFF. The CDR3 bases are TGTGCCAGCAGCCTCATACCGGGACAGGGTATTGAAAAACTGTTTTTT.

A few counts support this clone. This chain connects TRBV25-1 to TRBJ2-5; TRBD2 matches 9 bases. Germline V lookup: CDR1 MGHDK, CDR2 SYGVNS. The trim removed 5 bases at V and 4 bases at J, leaving 17 bases unmatched. The CDR3 has 18 amino acids. CDR3 protein: CASSLSGHDSGRGETQYF. CDR3 nucleotide sequence: TGTGCCAGCAGTTTGAGTGGGCATGATAGCGGGAGAGGAGAGACCCAGTACTTC.

This clone has just a few counts. The CDR3 reads CASSRALGGTLINGYTF. The DNA for the CDR3 is TGTGCCAGCAGTCGAGCTCTGGGGGGGACATTAATCAATGGCTACACCTTC. V gene TRBV27 combines with J gene TRBJ1-2; D possibly corresponds to TRBD1 (6 bases). The CDR3 consists of 17 residues. Per germline, CDR1 MNHEY and CDR2 SMNVEV (reference sequence). The V end lost 5 bases, the J end lost 6 bases, and 25 bases lay between the germline ends.

This clone appeared a few times. V usage is TRBV5-1 and J usage is TRBJ2-5; 10 bases fit TRBD2. The CDR3 is 18 amino acids. V trimming: 2 bases; J trimming: 2 bases; junction bases outside the gene matches: 12. Germline V gene data show CDR1 as SGHRS and CDR2 as YFSETQ. The CDR3 is CASSFGLLAGVGQETQYF. The CDR3 DNA follows: TGCGCCAGCAGCTTCGGCCTGCTAGCGGGAGTTGGTCAAGAGACCCAGTACTTC.

This clone was picked up a small number of times. The chain employs TRBV4-3 and TRBJ1-1; D might be TRBD1 (5 bases). CDR3 length equals 15 residues. CDR1 LGHNA and CDR2 YSLEER come from the germline V gene. V lost 5 bases, J lost 3 bases, and 16 bases lay in between. The CDR3 sequence is CASSETVLGHTEAFF. In DNA, the CDR3 is TGCGCCAGCAGCGAAACGGTGCTGGGACACACTGAAGCTTTCTTT.

V usage is TRBV29-1 and J usage is TRBJ2-7, with D perhaps given as TRBD1 or TRBD2 (6 bases each). The germline CDR1 and CDR2 sequences are SQVTM and ANQGSEA. This CDR3 contains 13 residues. V lost 7 bases and J 4 bases, leaving 17 bases between the germline ends. CDR3 in amino acids: CSAGGTNQYEQYF. The DNA of the CDR3 is TGCAGCGCCGGAGGGACAAATCAATACGAGCAGTACTTC.

The sample holds a few counts of this clone. This chain links TRBV7-2 with TRBJ1-2; D gene unclear. CDR3 length: 13 amino acids. Germline CDR1 SGHTA, CDR2 FQGNSA. Deletions cut 0 bases from V and 2 bases from J, with 4 bases between. CDR3 amino acids: CASSLAQNYGYTF. DNA for the CDR3: TGTGCCAGCAGCTTAGCACAGAACTATGGCTACACCTTC.

This clone occurred a few times. V is TRBV11-2 and J is TRBJ2-7, with 7 bases that match TRBD2. This CDR3 has 17 residues. Germline-derived CDR1 and CDR2 are SGHAT and FQNNGV. Trimming removed 0 bases from V and 4 bases from J; junction bases left unmatched: 12. In DNA form, the CDR3 reads TGTGCCAGCAGCTTAGATGGAGTTGCGGCGGGAGAATACGAGCAGTACTTC. Protein sequence: CASSLDGVAAGEYEQYF.